This T cell receptor (beta chain) was recovered during a study of blood T cells in healthy people across ages. This clonotype was seen more than once but under ten times. The use of a sample-barcoded 5' primer and a J-beta primer mix characterized a second PCR of about 6 to 11 cycles. TCRdb ran MiXCR on the 5' RACE reads and lists one entry per CDR3 protein. The repertoire holds 1.2 million to 1.5 million distinct CDR3 sequences, with around two fifths as singletons. The CDR3 sequence is 14 residues long. CDR1 and CDR2 from the germline V gene are MGHRA and YSYEKL. The V and J ends lost 4 bases and 5 bases, in that order; junction bases with no gene match: 5. Donors were healthy Caucasian individuals from Russia aged roughly 6 to 95. Every donor contributed about 10 milliliters of peripheral blood by blood draw.

Material: blood. The chain uses TRBV4-1 and TRBJ2-1; the match to TRBD2 covers 7 bases. The TCR originated in a woman aged 18-35 years in good health. CDR3 DNA sequence: TGCGCCAGCAGCCCGGCCGGGACTAACAATGAGCAGTTCTTC. As protein: CASSPAGTNNEQFF.